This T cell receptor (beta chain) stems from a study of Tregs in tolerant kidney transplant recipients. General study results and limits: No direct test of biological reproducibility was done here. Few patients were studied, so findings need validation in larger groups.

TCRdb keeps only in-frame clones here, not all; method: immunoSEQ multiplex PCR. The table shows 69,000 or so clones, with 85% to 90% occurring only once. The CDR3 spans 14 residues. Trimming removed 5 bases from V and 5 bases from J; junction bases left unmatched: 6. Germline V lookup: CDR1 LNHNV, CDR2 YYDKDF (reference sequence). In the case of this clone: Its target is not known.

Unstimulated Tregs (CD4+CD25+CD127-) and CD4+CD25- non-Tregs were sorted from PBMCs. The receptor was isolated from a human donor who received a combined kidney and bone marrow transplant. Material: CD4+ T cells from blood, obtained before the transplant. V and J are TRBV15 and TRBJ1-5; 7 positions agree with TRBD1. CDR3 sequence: CATSRGTEYQPQHF. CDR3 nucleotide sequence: TGTGCCACCAGCCGAGGGACAGAGTATCAGCCCCAGCATTTT.